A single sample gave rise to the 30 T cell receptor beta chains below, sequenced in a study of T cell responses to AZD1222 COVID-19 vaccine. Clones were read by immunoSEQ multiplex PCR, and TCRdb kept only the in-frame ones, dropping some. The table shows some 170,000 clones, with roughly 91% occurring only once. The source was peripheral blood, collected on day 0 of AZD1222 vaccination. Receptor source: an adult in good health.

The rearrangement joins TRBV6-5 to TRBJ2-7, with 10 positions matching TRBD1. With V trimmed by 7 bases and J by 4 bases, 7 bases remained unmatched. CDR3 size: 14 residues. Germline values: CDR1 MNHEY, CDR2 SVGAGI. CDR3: CASTMGGQGYEQYF. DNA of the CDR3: TGTGCCAGCACCATGGGGGGACAGGGGTACGAGCAGTACTTC.

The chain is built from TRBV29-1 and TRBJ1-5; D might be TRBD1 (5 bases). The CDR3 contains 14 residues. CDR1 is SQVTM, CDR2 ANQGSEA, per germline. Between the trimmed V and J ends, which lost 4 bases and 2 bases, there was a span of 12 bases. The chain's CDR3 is CSVGAGIGNQPQHF. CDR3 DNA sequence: TGCAGCGTTGGGGCAGGGATTGGCAATCAGCCCCAGCATTTT.

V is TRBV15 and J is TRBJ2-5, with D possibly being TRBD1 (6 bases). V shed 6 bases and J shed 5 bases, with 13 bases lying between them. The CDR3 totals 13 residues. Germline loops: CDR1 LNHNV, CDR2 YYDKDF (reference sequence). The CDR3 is CATRQGALETQYF. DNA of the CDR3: TGTGCCACCAGACAGGGAGCCCTGGAGACCCAGTACTTC. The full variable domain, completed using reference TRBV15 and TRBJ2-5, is DAMVIQNPRYQVTQFGKPVTLSCSQTLNHNVMYWYQQKSSQAPKLLFHYYDKDFNNEADTPDNFQSRRPNTSFCFLDIRSPGLGDTAMYLCATRQGALETQYFGPGTRLLVL.

The CDR3 nucleotides read TGCGCCAGCAGCCTTGGACTAGCGGGGGGGGGCTCCTACGAGCAGTACTTC. The encoded protein is CASSLGLAGGGSYEQYF. The chain is built from TRBV4-3 and TRBJ2-7; 15 nucleotides match TRBD2. This CDR3 is 17 amino acids long. The trim removed 4 bases at V and 0 bases at J, leaving 4 bases unmatched. Per the germline V gene, CDR1 is LGHNA and CDR2 is YSLEER.

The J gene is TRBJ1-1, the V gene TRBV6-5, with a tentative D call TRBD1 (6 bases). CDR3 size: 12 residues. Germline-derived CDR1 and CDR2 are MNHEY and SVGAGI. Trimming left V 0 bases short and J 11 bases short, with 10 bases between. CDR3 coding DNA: TGTGCCAGCAGTTACTCGACAGGTTCCGCTTTCTTT. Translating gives CASSYSTGSAFF.

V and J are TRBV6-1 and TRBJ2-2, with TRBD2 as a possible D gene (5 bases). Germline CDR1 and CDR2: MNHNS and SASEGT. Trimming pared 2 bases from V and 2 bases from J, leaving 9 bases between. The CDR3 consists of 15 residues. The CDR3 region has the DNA TGTGCCAGCAGTGAACGACTAATCAACACCGGGGAGCTGTTTTTT. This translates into CASSERLINTGELFF.

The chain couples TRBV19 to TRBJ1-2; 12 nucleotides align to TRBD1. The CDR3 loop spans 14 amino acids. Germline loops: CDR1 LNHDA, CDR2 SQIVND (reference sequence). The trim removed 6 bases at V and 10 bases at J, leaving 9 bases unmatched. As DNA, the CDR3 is TGTGCCAGTAGCCGGGACAGGGGGCGGATTATCTACACCTTC. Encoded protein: CASSRDRGRIIYTF. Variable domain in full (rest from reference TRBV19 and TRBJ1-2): DGGITQSPKYLFRKEGQNVTLSCEQNLNHDAMYWYRQDPGQGLRLIYYSQIVNDFQKGDIAEGYSVSREKKESFPLTVTSAQKNPTAFYLCASSRDRGRIIYTFGSGTRLTVV.

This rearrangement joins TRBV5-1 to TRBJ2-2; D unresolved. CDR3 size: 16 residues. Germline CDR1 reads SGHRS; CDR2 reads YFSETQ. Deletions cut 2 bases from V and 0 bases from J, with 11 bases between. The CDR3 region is CASSFGVATNTGELFF. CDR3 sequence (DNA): TGCGCCAGCAGCTTTGGAGTAGCTACGAACACCGGGGAGCTGTTTTTT.

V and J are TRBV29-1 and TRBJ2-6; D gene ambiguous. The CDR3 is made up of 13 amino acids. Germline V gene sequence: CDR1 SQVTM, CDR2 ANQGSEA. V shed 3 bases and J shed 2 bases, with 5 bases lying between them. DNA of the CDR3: TGCAGCGTTGACGAAACTGGGGCCAACGTCCTGACTTTC. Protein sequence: CSVDETGANVLTF.

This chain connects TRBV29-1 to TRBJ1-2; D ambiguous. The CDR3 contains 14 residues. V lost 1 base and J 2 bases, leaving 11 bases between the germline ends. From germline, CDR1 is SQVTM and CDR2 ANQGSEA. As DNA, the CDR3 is TGCAGCGTTGAAGCGGCAGGTAGCAACTATGGCTACACCTTC. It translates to CSVEAAGSNYGYTF.

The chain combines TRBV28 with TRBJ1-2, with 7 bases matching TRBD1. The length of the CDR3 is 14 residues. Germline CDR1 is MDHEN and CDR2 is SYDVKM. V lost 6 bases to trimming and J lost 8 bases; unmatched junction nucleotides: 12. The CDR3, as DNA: TGTGCCAGCAGGGAGGACAGGTCAGGTGGAGGCTACACCTTC. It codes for CASREDRSGGGYTF.

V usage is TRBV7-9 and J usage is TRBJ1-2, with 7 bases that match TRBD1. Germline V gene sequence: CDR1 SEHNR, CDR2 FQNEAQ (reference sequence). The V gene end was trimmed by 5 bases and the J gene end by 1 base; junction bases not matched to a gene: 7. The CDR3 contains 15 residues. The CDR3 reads CASSKGQEYNYGYTF. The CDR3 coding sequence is TGTGCCAGCAGCAAAGGACAGGAATATAACTATGGCTACACCTTC.

This CDR3 reads CASSPTAESQPQHF. The CDR3 nucleotides are TGTGCCAGCAGCCCGACCGCCGAGAGTCAGCCCCAGCATTTT. The chain joins TRBV2 to TRBJ1-5; D unclear. V was shortened by 6 bases and J by 6 bases, with 15 bases between the two germline ends. Germline values: CDR1 SNHLY, CDR2 FYNNEI. This CDR3 is 14 amino acids long.

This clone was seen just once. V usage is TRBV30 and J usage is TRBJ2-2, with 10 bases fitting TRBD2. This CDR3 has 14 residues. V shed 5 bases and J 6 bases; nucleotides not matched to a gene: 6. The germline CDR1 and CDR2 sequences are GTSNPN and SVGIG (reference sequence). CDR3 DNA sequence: TGTGCCTGGGTACTAGCGGGGCCCCCCGGGGAGCTGTTTTTT. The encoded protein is CAWVLAGPPGELFF.

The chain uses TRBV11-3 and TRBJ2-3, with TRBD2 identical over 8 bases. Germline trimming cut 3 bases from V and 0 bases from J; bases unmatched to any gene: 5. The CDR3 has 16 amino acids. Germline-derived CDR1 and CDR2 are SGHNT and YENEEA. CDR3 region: CASSFSAGASTDTQYF. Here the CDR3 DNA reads TGTGCCAGCAGCTTCTCAGCGGGAGCTAGCACAGATACGCAGTATTTT.

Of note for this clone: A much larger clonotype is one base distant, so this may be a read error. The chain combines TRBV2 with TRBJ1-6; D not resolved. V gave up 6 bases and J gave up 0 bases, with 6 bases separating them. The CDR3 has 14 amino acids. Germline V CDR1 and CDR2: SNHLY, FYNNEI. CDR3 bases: TGTGCCAGCAGCGGGAGCTCCTATAATTCACCCCTCCACTTT. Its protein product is CASSGSSYNSPLHF.

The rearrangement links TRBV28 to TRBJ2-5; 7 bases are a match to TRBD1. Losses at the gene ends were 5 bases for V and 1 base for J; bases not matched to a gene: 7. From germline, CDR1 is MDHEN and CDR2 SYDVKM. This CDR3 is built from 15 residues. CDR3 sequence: CASSPQGILQETQYF. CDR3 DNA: TGTGCCAGCAGTCCACAGGGGATACTCCAAGAGACCCAGTACTTC.

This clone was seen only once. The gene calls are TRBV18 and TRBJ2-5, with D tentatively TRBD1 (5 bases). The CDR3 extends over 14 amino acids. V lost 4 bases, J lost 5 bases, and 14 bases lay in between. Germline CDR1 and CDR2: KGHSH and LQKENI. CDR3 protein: CASSRNLGQETQYF. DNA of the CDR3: TGTGCCAGCTCACGTAATTTGGGGCAGGAGACCCAGTACTTC.

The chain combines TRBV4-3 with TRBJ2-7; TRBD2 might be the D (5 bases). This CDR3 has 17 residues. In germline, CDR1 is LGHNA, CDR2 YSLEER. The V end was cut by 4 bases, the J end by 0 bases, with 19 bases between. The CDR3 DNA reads TGCGCCAGCAGCCCCTCCCGGGCTAGCTGGTCCTCCTACGAGCAGTACTTC. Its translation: CASSPSRASWSSYEQYF.

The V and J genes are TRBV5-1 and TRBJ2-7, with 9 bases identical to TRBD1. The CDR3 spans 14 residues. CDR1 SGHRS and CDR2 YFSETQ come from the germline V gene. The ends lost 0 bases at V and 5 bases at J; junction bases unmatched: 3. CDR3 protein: CASSLGQGDDEQYV. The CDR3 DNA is TGCGCCAGCAGCTTGGGACAGGGGGACGACGAGCAGTACGTC.

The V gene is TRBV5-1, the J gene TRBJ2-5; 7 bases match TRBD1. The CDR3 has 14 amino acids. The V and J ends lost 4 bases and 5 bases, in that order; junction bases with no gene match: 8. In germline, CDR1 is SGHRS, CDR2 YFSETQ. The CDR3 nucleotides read TGCGCCAGCAGCCCGGGGACAGCCAAGGAGACCCAGTACTTC. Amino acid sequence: CASSPGTAKETQYF.

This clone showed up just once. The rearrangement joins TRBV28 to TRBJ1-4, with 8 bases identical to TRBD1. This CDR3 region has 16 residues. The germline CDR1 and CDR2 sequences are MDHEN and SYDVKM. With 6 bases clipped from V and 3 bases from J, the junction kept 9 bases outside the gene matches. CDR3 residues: CASSLNPTGANEKLFF. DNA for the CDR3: TGTGCCAGCAGCTTAAACCCGACAGGGGCTAATGAAAAACTGTTTTTT.

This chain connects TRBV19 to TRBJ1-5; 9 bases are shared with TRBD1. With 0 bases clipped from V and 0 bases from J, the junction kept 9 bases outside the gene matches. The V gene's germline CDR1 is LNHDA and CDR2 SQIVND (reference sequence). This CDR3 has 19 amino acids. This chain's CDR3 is CASSIESGQGFYSNQPQHF. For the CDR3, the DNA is TGTGCCAGTAGTATAGAATCGGGACAGGGATTCTATAGCAATCAGCCCCAGCATTTT.

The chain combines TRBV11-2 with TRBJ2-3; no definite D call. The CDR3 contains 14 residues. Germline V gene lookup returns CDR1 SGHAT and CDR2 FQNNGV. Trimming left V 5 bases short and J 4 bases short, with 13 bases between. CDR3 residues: CASSTSTRADTQYF. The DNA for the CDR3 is TGTGCCAGCAGCACCTCGACCCGGGCAGATACGCAGTATTTT. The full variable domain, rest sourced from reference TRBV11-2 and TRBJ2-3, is EAGVAQSPRYKIIEKRQSVAFWCNPISGHATLYWYQQILGQGPKLLIQFQNNGVVDDSQLPKDRFSAERLKGVDSTLKIQPAKLEDSAVYLCASSTSTRADTQYFGPGTRLTVL.

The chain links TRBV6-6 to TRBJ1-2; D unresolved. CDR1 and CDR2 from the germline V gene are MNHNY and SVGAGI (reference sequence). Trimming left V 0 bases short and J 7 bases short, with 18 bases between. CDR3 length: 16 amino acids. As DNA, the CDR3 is TGTGCCAGCAGTTACTCTGAGACCCCCCTCCTAAGTGGCTACACCTTC. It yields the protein CASSYSETPLLSGYTF.

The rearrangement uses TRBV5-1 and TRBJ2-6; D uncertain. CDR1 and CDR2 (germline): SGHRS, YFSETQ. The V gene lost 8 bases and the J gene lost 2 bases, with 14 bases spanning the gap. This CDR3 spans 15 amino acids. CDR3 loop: CASSPRTTGANVLTF. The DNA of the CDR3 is TGCGCCAGTTCACCCCGAACCACTGGGGCCAACGTCCTGACTTTC.

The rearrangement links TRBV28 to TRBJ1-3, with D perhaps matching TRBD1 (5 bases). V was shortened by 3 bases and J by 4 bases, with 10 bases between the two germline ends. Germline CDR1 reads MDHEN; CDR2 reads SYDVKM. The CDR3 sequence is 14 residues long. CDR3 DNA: TGTGCCAGCAGTTTGGCTGGGGCGGGAAACACCATATATTTT. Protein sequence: CASSLAGAGNTIYF.

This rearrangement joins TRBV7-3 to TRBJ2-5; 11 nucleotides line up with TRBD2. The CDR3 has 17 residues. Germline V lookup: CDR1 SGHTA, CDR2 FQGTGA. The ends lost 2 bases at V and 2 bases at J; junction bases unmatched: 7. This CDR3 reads CASSLPLGLAEQETQYF. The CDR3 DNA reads TGTGCCAGCAGCTTACCCTTGGGACTAGCGGAGCAAGAGACCCAGTACTTC.

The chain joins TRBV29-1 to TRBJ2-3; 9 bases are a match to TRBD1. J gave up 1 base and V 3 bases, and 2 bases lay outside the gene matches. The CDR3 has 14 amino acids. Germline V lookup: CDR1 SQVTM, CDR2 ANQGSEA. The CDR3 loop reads CSVDWDRGTDTQYF. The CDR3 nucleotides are TGCAGCGTTGATTGGGACAGGGGCACAGATACGCAGTATTTT.

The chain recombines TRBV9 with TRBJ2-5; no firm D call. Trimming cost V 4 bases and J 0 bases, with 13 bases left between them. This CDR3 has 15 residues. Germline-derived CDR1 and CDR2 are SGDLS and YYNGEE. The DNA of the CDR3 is TGTGCCAGCAGCCTCCTGGGGATCAACCAAGAGACCCAGTACTTC. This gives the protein CASSLLGINQETQYF.